The T cell receptor beta chain described here comes from a study of regulatory T cells in long-lasting Graves disease (dated by TCRdb to the early 2020s). Regarding the complete study: Persistent Graves' disease meant more than 5 years of antithyroid drug treatment with TSH receptor autoantibodies that stayed positive. On average, persistent Graves' disease patients in the clinical cohort had been on antithyroid drugs for around ten years. This study used TCR sequencing and RNA sequencing of peripheral blood to compare persistent Graves' disease patients against newly diagnosed Graves' disease patients. A total of about 33 samples underwent TCR sequencing, from roughly 13 patients with persistent Graves' disease and 20 patients with newly diagnosed Graves' disease. The study was conducted in China and was registered as a clinical trial. The paper's findings and limits, for the study overall: Sequencing and analysis were restricted to the TCR beta chain. As a limitation, the authors acknowledged that the small sample size may reduce accuracy. Lower TCR Shannon entropy and fewer highly expanded clones were observed in persistent Graves' disease patients than in newly diagnosed patients, which suggested clonal expansion. Because the primary lesion, thyroid tissue, could not be accessed, the study looked at peripheral blood alone. Persistent disease showed preferential use of TRBV28, TRBJ1-2 and TRBJ2-5, whereas newly diagnosed disease favored TRBV20-1 and TRBJ2-1. More public clonotypes were shared among persistent patients (under 3,000) than among newly diagnosed patients (over 900).

Libraries were prepared through multiplex PCR. The data were produced on an Illumina HiSeq 4000. TCR beta libraries were built with iRepertoire HTBI primers and Arm-PCR amplification of CDR3 regions. Gel purification was performed on PCR products prior to sequencing. Turning to the authors' computational methods: Across samples, roughly 60 TRBV and 13 to 15 TRBJ segments were identified and used for gene usage analysis of CDR3 amino acid clonotypes. Filtered high-quality paired reads were merged into contigs using COPE and FqMerger. BLAST was used to align contigs to IMGT TRBV, TRBD and TRBJ reference genes, with CDR3 defined following IMGT. Any clonotype with a frequency above 0.1% was classified as a highly expanded clone. Shannon entropy served as the measure of repertoire diversity, while the Gini coefficient captured V-J evenness. A clonotype found in more than one individual was treated as public. Using fastp at Q25 and MiXCR, TCRdb reprocessed the public reads and kept productive beta chains. Every CDR3 protein is listed once, alongside the most common genes and DNA of its rows. TCRdb, not the authors, supplied the V and J calls. Here the sample has roughly 700,000 distinct CDR3 sequences; about 30% occur a single time. 42% of the sample is held by the ten biggest clonotypes.

For this clonotype: Its cognate antigen has yet to be identified. No base-level quality is on record; no much larger clone is a single base apart.

Per the publication, the time point label means: persistent/refractory GD, antithyroid drugs over 5 years with positive TRAb. For both TCR sequencing and RNA sequencing, RNA was extracted from PBMCs using TRIzol. The diagnosis of Graves' disease was made according to American Thyroid Association guidelines. The patients came from an endocrinology department in Xi'an, China. Each patient gave roughly 10 milliliters of peripheral blood, collected in an EDTA anticoagulant tube. PBMCs were isolated by Ficoll Paque Plus density gradient separation without further T cell sorting. An Agilent 2100 Bioanalyzer and agarose gel were used to check RNA quality, while a NanoDrop 2000 measured RNA concentration. Via the germline V gene, CDR1 is SNHLY and CDR2 FYNNEI. The CDR3 numbers 14 residues from cysteine through phenylalanine. Of all the DNA, just the CDR3 is kept, 42 bases in frame from base 1. The junction shows trimming of 8 bases on V and 4 bases on J, plus 14 bases between the germline ends.

The origin of this receptor is a female donor with Graves disease. Here the chain combines TRBV2 and TRBJ2-2, with the D call perhaps TRBD1 or TRBD2, each one matching 5 bases. The source material was peripheral blood mononuclear cells (PBMCs), sampled when the disease was refractory, from a patient treated with antithyroid drugs. In nucleotide form, the sequence is TGTGCCAGCGAGTCCGGGACCCGCACCGGGGAGCTGTTTTTT. Protein translation: CASESGTRTGELFF.